This is a list of T cell receptor beta chains from one sample in a study of blood T cell repertoires in COVID-19. Sequencing was performed with immunoSEQ multiplex PCR; in TCRdb, only in-frame clones are kept and a portion is missing. The profile shows a few hundred thousand clones, about 85% of them singletons. The sequenced material came from peripheral blood. These receptors all come from a man between 40 and 49 years old with acute or convalescent COVID-19. Both conserved end residues are part of each CDR3. D genes are given only for firm matches. Clone sizes are given selectively: once, few, many, or a class where the clone is expanded.

>.|.|TRBV2|TRBJ2-2
TGTGCCAGCAGACGGGACTCCCTCAACACCGGGGAGCTGTTTTTT
CASRRDSLNTGELFF
>TRBD1|.|TRBV7-3|TRBJ2-2
TGTGCCAGCAGCACACGGACAGGGGCGAACACCGGGGAGCTGTTTTTT
CASSTRTGANTGELFF
>TRBD1|.|TRBV19|TRBJ1-2
TGTGCCAGTAGTATCCGAGGACAGGGCTATGGCTACACCTTC
CASSIRGQGYGYTF
>.|.|TRBV6-2/TRBV6-3|TRBJ1-1
TGTGCCAGCAGTTCACAGGGAACAAACACTGAAGCTTTCTTT
CASSSQGTNTEAFF
>.|.|TRBV27|TRBJ2-2
TGTGCCAGCAGTAAAACTAGGACGAACACCGGGGAGCTGTTTTTT
CASSKTRTNTGELFF
>TRBD2|.|TRBV4-1|TRBJ2-2
TGCGCCAGCAGCCTCCAAAAGGGAGGGGAGCGTACCGGGGAGCTGTTTTTT
CASSLQKGGERTGELFF
>.|.|TRBV28|TRBJ2-7
TGTGCCAGCAAGGCAGGGGACTACGAGCAGTACTTC
CASKAGDYEQYF
>.|.|TRBV25-1|TRBJ1-1
TGTGCCAGCGGGGAACTCAGGGCCACTGAAGCTTTCTTT
CASGELRATEAFF
>TRBD2|.|TRBV7-9|TRBJ2-1
TGTGCCAGCAGCTTAGGGGAGGGGACCTACAATGAGCAGTTCTTC
CASSLGEGTYNEQFF
>TRBD1|.|TRBV12-3/TRBV12-4|TRBJ1-2
TGTGCCAGCCGAGGGGGCGCAGATGGCTACACCTTC
CASRGGADGYTF
>.|once|TRBV7-8|TRBJ1-5
TGTGCCAGCAGCTCCGGAGGGGTTGGGAGCAATCAGCCCCAGCATTTT
CASSSGGVGSNQPQHF
>.|.|TRBV20-1|TRBJ2-2
TGCAGCCTAGGCGCGACCGGGGAGCTGTTTTTT
CSLGATGELFF
>.|.|TRBV19|TRBJ1-1
TGTGCCAGTAGTAAATTGGGCAGGAACACTGAAGCTTTCTTT
CASSKLGRNTEAFF
>.|.|TRBV5-4|TRBJ2-6
TGTGCCAGCAGCTTGCAGAACTCTGGGGCCAACGTCCTGACTTTC
CASSLQNSGANVLTF
>TRBD1|.|TRBV19|TRBJ2-3
TGTGCCACCCAGGGACAGGGGCCTCTCGATACGCAGTATTTT
CATQGQGPLDTQYF
>.|.|TRBV5-1|TRBJ2-1
TGCGCTGGGGGGACTCTGTCCTACAATGAGCAGTTCTTC
CAGGTLSYNEQFF
>.|.|TRBV4-1|TRBJ1-2
TGCGCCAGCAGCCAAGACCCATCTAACTATGGCTACACCTTC
CASSQDPSNYGYTF
>TRBD2|.|TRBV27|TRBJ2-1
TGTGCCAGCAGTCCCAGCCCAACTAGCGTGGGAAAGTTCTTC
CASSPSPTSVGKFF
>TRBD1|.|TRBV28|TRBJ1-5
TGTGCCAGCAGTTCCGGGACAGGGGGCTGGCAGCCCCAGCATTTT
CASSSGTGGWQPQHF
>.|.|TRBV11-1|TRBJ2-7
TGTGCCAGCAGCTTAACCACAGGTTACGAGCAGTACTTC
CASSLTTGYEQYF
>.|.|TRBV29-1|TRBJ1-1
TGCAGCGTTGTCTCGGGGCGAAGGGGGACTGAAGCTTTCTTT
CSVVSGRRGTEAFF
>TRBD1|.|TRBV5-1|TRBJ2-2
TGCGCCAGCAGCTTGGGACAGGGGACCGGGGAGCTGTTTTTT
CASSLGQGTGELFF
>.|.|TRBV7-4|TRBJ1-5
TGTGCCGGCAGCTTTTGCATCGACCGGGACAACCCTTCGTTGGCCCAGCATTTT
CAGSFCIDRDNPSLAQHF
>.|.|TRBV6-1|TRBJ1-6
TGTGCCAGCAGTGAAGGGCAGGCCTATAATTCACCCCTCCACTTT
CASSEGQAYNSPLHF
>.|.|TRBV7-3|TRBJ2-3
TGTGCCAGCAGCTTAACGGGCAGGGAGGCAGATACGCAGTATTTT
CASSLTGREADTQYF
>TRBD1|.|TRBV7-9|TRBJ1-4
TGTGCCAGCAGCTTTAATCGGGACAGCAGCGAAAAACTGTTTTTT
CASSFNRDSSEKLFF
>TRBD1|.|TRBV5-1|TRBJ2-1
TGCGCCAGCAGCCCGACGAGACAGGGTTCAAGGAATGAGCAGTTCTTC
CASSPTRQGSRNEQFF
>.|.|TRBV11-3|TRBJ2-7
TGTGCCAGCAGCTCCGGGGGCGAGCAGTACTTC
CASSSGGEQYF
>.|.|TRBV11-2|TRBJ1-2
TGTGCCAGCAGCATCGGGACTTATGGCTACACCTTC
CASSIGTYGYTF
>TRBD2|.|TRBV6-2/TRBV6-3|TRBJ2-1
TGTGCCAGCAGCACTCAGAGGCGGGGGGGGCTCGATGAGCAGTTCTTC
CASSTQRRGGLDEQFF
>.|.|TRBV20-1|TRBJ1-1
TGCAGTGCTCAGGGTGACCCTGAAGCTTTCTTT
CSAQGDPEAFF
>TRBD2|.|TRBV19|TRBJ2-3
TGTGCCAGTAGTATCCAGACTAGCGGGGGAACAGATACGCAGTATTTT
CASSIQTSGGTDTQYF
>TRBD1|few|TRBV10-2|TRBJ2-5
TGCGCCAGCAGTCCAGGGGGCTGGGAGACCCAGTACTTC
CASSPGGWETQYF
>.|.|TRBV2|TRBJ2-7
TGTGCCAGCAGTGAGGGCAGGGGTGGCTACGAGCAGTACTTC
CASSEGRGGYEQYF
>.|.|TRBV5-5|TRBJ1-1
TGTGCCAGCAGCATAGGGTACAGGGTTAACACTGAAGCTTTCTTT
CASSIGYRVNTEAFF
>.|once|TRBV3-1/TRBV3-2|TRBJ2-5
TGTGCCAGCAGCCAAGGATGGTCTAGCGTGCAGACCCAGTACTTC
CASSQGWSSVQTQYF
>.|.|TRBV7-9|TRBJ2-1
TGTGCCAGCAGCTTAGCCTTTAGCGTAGATGAGCAGTTCTTC
CASSLAFSVDEQFF
>.|.|TRBV9|TRBJ2-1
TGTGCCAGCAGCGGCCGAGCCCTTTTTTTACAGAATGAGCAGTTCTTC
CASSGRALFLQNEQFF